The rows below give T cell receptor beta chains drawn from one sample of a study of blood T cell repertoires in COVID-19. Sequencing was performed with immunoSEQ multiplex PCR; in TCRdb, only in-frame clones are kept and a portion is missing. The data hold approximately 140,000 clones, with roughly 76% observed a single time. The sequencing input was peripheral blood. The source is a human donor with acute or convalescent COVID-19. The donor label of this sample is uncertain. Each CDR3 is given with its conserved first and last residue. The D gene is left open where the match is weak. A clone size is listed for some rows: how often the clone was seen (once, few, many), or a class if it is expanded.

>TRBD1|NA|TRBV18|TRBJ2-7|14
CASSPGQGVYEQYF
TGTGCCAGCTCACCAGGACAGGGTGTCTACGAGCAGTACTTC
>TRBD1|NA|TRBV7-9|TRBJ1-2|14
CASSFTDREDGYTF
TGTGCCAGCAGCTTTACGGACAGGGAGGATGGCTACACCTTC
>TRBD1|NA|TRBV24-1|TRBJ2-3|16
CATSDGNRGPTDTQYF
TGTGCCACCAGTGATGGTAACAGGGGACCCACAGATACGCAGTATTTT
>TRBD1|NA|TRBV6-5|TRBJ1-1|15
CASLGTGRANTEAFF
TGTGCCAGCCTTGGGACAGGGCGTGCGAACACTGAAGCTTTCTTT
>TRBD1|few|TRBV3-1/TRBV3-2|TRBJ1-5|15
CASSQDATGGQPQHF
TGTGCCAGCAGCCAAGATGCAACAGGGGGTCAGCCCCAGCATTTT
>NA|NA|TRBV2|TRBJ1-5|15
CASSEEGYSNQPQHF
TGTGCCAGCAGTGAAGAGGGGTATAGCAATCAGCCCCAGCATTTT
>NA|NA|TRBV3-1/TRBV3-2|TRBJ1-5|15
CASSQDSRTNQPQHF
TGTGCCAGCAGCCAAGATAGCAGGACAAATCAGCCCCAGCATTTT
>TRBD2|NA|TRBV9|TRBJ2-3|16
CASSPPLLAGGDTQYF
TGTGCCAGCAGCCCTCCCCTACTAGCGGGGGGAGATACGCAGTATTTT
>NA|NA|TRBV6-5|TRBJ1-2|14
CASRRLTVNYGYTF
TGTGCCAGCAGGAGGCTCACCGTAAACTATGGCTACACCTTC
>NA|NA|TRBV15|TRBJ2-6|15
CATSREHSGANVLTF
TGTGCCACCAGCCGTGAGCATTCTGGGGCCAACGTCCTGACTTTC
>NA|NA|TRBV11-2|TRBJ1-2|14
CASSIGGGDYGYTF
TGTGCCAGCAGTATTGGGGGAGGGGACTATGGCTACACCTTC